These T cell receptor beta chains were read from a single sample in a study of shared clonotypes between healthy human individuals. Using immunoSEQ multiplex PCR, the repertoire was profiled, and TCRdb retains in-frame clones only, with some absent. The table has 950,000 to 1,100,000 clones, around 76% seen once. The source material was memory CD4+ T cells sorted from blood. These TCRs come from a man aged 18 to 29 in good health. Each CDR3 is given without its conserved first and last residue.

CDR3aa	v_gene	j_gene
ASSVATQTDTQY	TRBV9	TRBJ2-3
ASSFYRTQNTEAF	TRBV7-2	TRBJ1-1
ASGTSGTPETQY	TRBV5-1	TRBJ2-5
ASSSTGGYT	TRBV19	TRBJ1-2
ASSLGLVEDEQF	TRBV7-9	TRBJ2-1
ASQTGRGSYEQY	TRBV5-1	TRBJ2-7
ASTRPSSYEQY	TRBV6-6	TRBJ2-7
ASSLTGTTNYGYT	TRBV7-8	TRBJ1-2
ASSLGRAGRDEQY	TRBV7-6	TRBJ2-7
SVGNGGVTYEQY	TRBV29-1	TRBJ2-7
ASSKPTGLDTQY	TRBV28	TRBJ2-3
ASSPGQGRPREQY	TRBV6-6	TRBJ2-7
ASSNGEETQY	TRBV5-8	TRBJ2-5
AISATGTHEQY	TRBV10-3	TRBJ2-7
ASSEVKLGETQY	TRBV6-1	TRBJ2-5
ASSHHPPWAQETQY	TRBV7-6	TRBJ2-5
ASSFERNEKLF	TRBV5-6	TRBJ1-4
ASSPRSNGFTYEQY	TRBV18	TRBJ2-7
ASSEGDSYEQY	TRBV10-2	TRBJ2-7
ASSVAGTGNTGELF	TRBV2	TRBJ2-2
ASSLIGGISTGELF	TRBV11-2	TRBJ2-2
ASSVAVGGRDTQY	TRBV5-1	TRBJ2-5
AGSRDSNSPLH	TRBV6-5	TRBJ1-6
ASSRTPPTEAF	TRBV7-9	TRBJ1-1
ASSFDRKPQH	TRBV7-9	TRBJ1-5
ASSLGETGELF	TRBV7-3	TRBJ2-2
ASSPGQGGETQY	TRBV18	TRBJ2-5
ASSLGFSTDTQY	TRBV27	TRBJ2-3
ASRDRVSSYNSPLH	TRBV10-2	TRBJ1-6
ASRKRTANTEAF	TRBV5-6	TRBJ1-1
AAGGGTGELF	TRBV10-3	TRBJ2-2
ASSIGASSYNSPLH	TRBV19	TRBJ1-6
ASSLVTGWGEKLF	TRBV28	TRBJ1-4
ASSKRQSNYGYT	TRBV21-1	TRBJ1-2
ASSDGTGGYGYT	TRBV2	TRBJ1-2